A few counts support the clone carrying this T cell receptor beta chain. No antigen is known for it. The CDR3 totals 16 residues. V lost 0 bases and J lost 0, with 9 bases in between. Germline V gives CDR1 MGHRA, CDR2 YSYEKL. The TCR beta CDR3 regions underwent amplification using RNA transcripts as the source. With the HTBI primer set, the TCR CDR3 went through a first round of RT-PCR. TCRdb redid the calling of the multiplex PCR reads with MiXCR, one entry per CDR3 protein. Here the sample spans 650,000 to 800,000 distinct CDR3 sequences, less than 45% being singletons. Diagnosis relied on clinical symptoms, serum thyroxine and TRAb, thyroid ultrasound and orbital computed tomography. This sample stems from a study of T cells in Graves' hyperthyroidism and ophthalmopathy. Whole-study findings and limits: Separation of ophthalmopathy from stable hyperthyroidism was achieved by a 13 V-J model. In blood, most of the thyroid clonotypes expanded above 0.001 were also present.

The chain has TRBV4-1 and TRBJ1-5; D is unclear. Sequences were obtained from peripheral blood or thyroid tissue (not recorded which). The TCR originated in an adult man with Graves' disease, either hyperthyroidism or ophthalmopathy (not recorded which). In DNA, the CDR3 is TGCGCCAGCAGCCAAGATGTCGGCCCTAGCAATCAGCCCCAGCATTTT. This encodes CASSQDVGPSNQPQHF.